Following are 20 T cell receptor beta chains from one sample sequenced in a study of T cells expressing NK-cell markers. TCRdb reprocessed the 5' RACE reads and keeps a single row for each CDR3 protein, giving no DNA. This repertoire comprises some 300,000 distinct CDR3 sequences; its ten largest clones make up 0.3% to 0.45%. Sequencing was carried out using blood T cells: a sorted CD56 or NKG2C T cell subset, CD4+ or CD8+ T cells, or bulk PBMC T cells (not recorded which). Every receptor here comes from a man aged 18-30 years in good health.

This chain connects TRBV28 to TRBJ2-2. Per the germline V gene, CDR1 is MDHEN and CDR2 is SYDVKM. The CDR3 is 14 residues long. The CDR3 region is CASSLIDLTGELFF.

The chain combines TRBV10-3 with TRBJ2-5; TCRdb returns TRBD1, unconfirmable since there is no DNA. From germline, CDR1 is ENHRY and CDR2 SYGVKD. The CDR3 has 13 amino acids. The CDR3 spells CAISGQGQETQYF.

The rearrangement uses TRBV3-1 and TRBJ2-7; as DNA is missing, the TRBD2 call by TCRdb cannot be tested. In germline, CDR1 is LGHDT, CDR2 YNNKEL (reference sequence). The CDR3 runs 15 residues. The CDR3 loop reads CASSQVPGVRDEQYF.

The chain recombines TRBV12-3 or TRBV12-4 with TRBJ2-1; TCRdb reports TRBD2, a call that lacks DNA to check it against. The CDR3 is 15 residues long. The CDR3 region is CASSLQAGGPGEQFF.

This chain joins TRBV29-1 and TRBJ1-2; the TRBD1 assignment by TCRdb is unverifiable without DNA. Germline CDR1 and CDR2: SQVTM and ANQGSEA. The CDR3 is 12 residues long. CDR3 protein: CSVPGQNYGYTF.

CDR3 region: CASRLWADQPQHF. The chain recombines TRBV28 with TRBJ1-5. The V gene's germline CDR1 is MDHEN and CDR2 SYDVKM. The CDR3 sequence is 13 residues long.

V gene TRBV12-3 or TRBV12-4 combines with J gene TRBJ1-1. The CDR3 is 14 amino acids. This chain's CDR3 is CASSPKRRNPEAFF.

This rearrangement joins TRBV28 to TRBJ2-1. The CDR3 runs to 12 residues. Per the germline V gene, CDR1 is MDHEN and CDR2 is SYDVKM. CDR3 in amino acids: CASGLRYHEQFF.

The chain carries TRBV19 and TRBJ2-5; TCRdb's D call, TRBD2, is unchecked because there is no DNA. The CDR3 contains 15 residues. Looked up from germline, CDR1 is LNHDA and CDR2 is SQIVND (reference sequence). This chain's CDR3 is CASSRGQASRETQYF.

The rearrangement uses TRBV28 and TRBJ2-4; there is no DNA to check the TCRdb D call of TRBD1. The V gene's germline CDR1 is MDHEN and CDR2 SYDVKM. There are 16 residues in the CDR3. CDR3 sequence: CASSLPGQLAKNIQYF. The full variable domain, in which reference TRBV28 and TRBJ2-4 provide the parts outside the CDR3, is DVKVTQSSRYLVKRTGEKVFLECVQDMDHENMFWYRQDPGLGLRLIYFSYDVKMKEKGDIPEGYSVSREKKERFSLILESASTNQTSMYLCASSLPGQLAKNIQYFGAGTRLSVL.

The chain is built from TRBV7-2 and TRBJ2-7. The CDR3 runs 13 residues. Looked up from germline, CDR1 is SGHTA and CDR2 is FQGNSA. CDR3 amino acids: CASSAQPPYEQYF.

The rearrangement links TRBV7-2 to TRBJ1-5; TCRdb indicates TRBD1, and absent DNA this call remains unverified. In germline, CDR1 is SGHTA, CDR2 FQGNSA. The length of the CDR3 is 14 residues. The CDR3 spells CASSLDRGLPPQHF.

This chain uses TRBV18 with TRBJ1-5; TCRdb's D call of TRBD1 is untestable without DNA. The germline CDR1 and CDR2 sequences are KGHSH and LQKENI. The CDR3 has 16 residues. Here the CDR3 reads CASSPAGAEINQPQHF.

V is TRBV3-1 and J is TRBJ1-5. Germline-derived CDR1 and CDR2 are LGHDT and YNNKEL (reference sequence). The CDR3 length is 13 residues. The CDR3: CASSLQAGQPQHF. The complete variable domain, with remaining parts taken from reference TRBV3-1 and TRBJ1-5, reads DTAVSQTPKYLVTQMGNDKSIKCEQNLGHDTMYWYKQDSKKFLKIMFSYNNKELIINETVPNRFSPKSPDKAHLNLHINSLELGDSAVYFCASSLQAGQPQHFGDGTRLSIL.

This chain connects TRBV7-6 to TRBJ2-7; the D call of TRBD1 rests on TCRdb alone, since no DNA is present to check it. CDR1 is SGHVS and CDR2 is FNYEAQ in the germline V gene. The CDR3 loop spans 14 amino acids. The CDR3 sequence is CASSLGTDPGEQYF.

V and J are TRBV6-1 and TRBJ2-1. Germline V gives CDR1 MNHNS, CDR2 SASEGT. This CDR3 comprises 12 residues. CDR3 region: CASREANNEQFF.

The chain couples TRBV15 to TRBJ1-4. The CDR3 loop spans 13 amino acids. Per germline, CDR1 LNHNV and CDR2 YYDKDF (reference sequence). The CDR3 loop is CATATATNEKLFF.

V and J are TRBV12-3 or TRBV12-4 and TRBJ2-5; checking the TCRdb D call of TRBD1 is not possible without DNA. The CDR3 covers 12 residues. This CDR3 reads CASSHREKTQYF.

This chain links TRBV18 with TRBJ2-3. Germline CDR1 is KGHSH and CDR2 is LQKENI. This CDR3 has 16 residues. The CDR3 reads CASSPIRGSGTDTQYF.

The chain joins TRBV5-1 to TRBJ2-4; TCRdb outputs TRBD2, but without DNA this stays unchecked. Germline V gene sequence: CDR1 SGHRS, CDR2 YFSETQ. The CDR3 extends over 20 amino acids. Here the CDR3 reads CASSAEPGLAGGGAKNIQYF.